The rows below give T cell receptor beta chains drawn from one sample of a study of blood T cell repertoires in COVID-19. TCRdb's table, derived via immunoSEQ multiplex PCR, lists solely in-frame clones and lacks some. The table includes more than 95,000 clones, around nine tenths detected once. Sequencing was carried out using peripheral blood. The receptors were gathered from a human donor in a cohort sampled during active COVID-19. The CDR3 runs from the conserved cysteine through the conserved F or W. The D gene is left open where the match is weak. Not every row has a clone size; where given, it reads once, few, many or a size class.

j_call d_call clone_size v_call cdr3_aa
TRBJ1-1 . . TRBV4-2 CASSQAQSGGNTEAFF
TRBJ2-7 TRBD1 . TRBV18 CASSPQGQGITFSYEQYF
TRBJ1-2 TRBD1 . TRBV5-1 CASSAGQHYGYTF
TRBJ2-5 TRBD1 once TRBV5-4 CASSPRTGEGQETQYF
TRBJ2-2 . . TRBV7-2 CASSLLEKTGELFF
TRBJ1-6 . . TRBV2 CASNLGSSYNSPLHF
TRBJ2-2 TRBD1 . TRBV5-1 CASSGQGDTGELFF
TRBJ2-6 TRBD1 . TRBV6-6 CASNLERGPGANVLTF
TRBJ1-2 TRBD1 . TRBV6-1 CASSERIGTGVSGYTF
TRBJ2-2 . . TRBV18 CASSPLESGELFF
TRBJ1-2 TRBD1 . TRBV30 CAWSETGPYGYTF